This entry lists 10 T cell receptor beta chains sequenced from one sample in a study of identifying expanded T cells in peripheral blood. Method: immunoSEQ multiplex PCR; TCRdb's copy keeps in-frame clones and lacks some. In the table there are roughly 82,000 clones, around four fifths of which are singletons. Sequenced: blood. The receptors originated from a person between 18 and 75 years old in good health.

The chain couples TRBV19 to TRBJ1-2, with D tentatively TRBD1 (5 bases). Trimming left V 4 bases short and J 0 bases short, with 12 bases between. CDR1 and CDR2 from the germline V gene are LNHDA and SQIVND (reference sequence). CDR3 length: 15 residues. The CDR3 protein is CASSTGTGANYGYTF. The CDR3 coding sequence is TGTGCCAGTAGTACCGGGACCGGAGCTAACTATGGCTACACCTTC.

This sequence joins TRBV5-1 and TRBJ2-1, with 13 bases identical to TRBD2. The CDR3 runs to 16 residues. Germline V gene data show CDR1 as SGHRS and CDR2 as YFSETQ. V trimming: 6 bases; J trimming: 5 bases; junction bases outside the gene matches: 8. Here the CDR3 reads CASNRLAGGDHNEQFF. The CDR3 DNA follows: TGCGCCAGCAACCGACTAGCGGGAGGTGACCACAATGAGCAGTTCTTC.

The genes are TRBV6-1 and TRBJ2-1; TRBD2 agrees at 10 bases. V shed 3 bases and J 4 bases; nucleotides not matched to a gene: 6. The germline gives CDR1 MNHNS, CDR2 SASEGT. CDR3 length equals 16 residues. CDR3 DNA sequence: TGTGCCAGCAGTGATTCAAGACTAGCGGGTTACAATGAGCAGTTCTTC. Translation gives CASSDSRLAGYNEQFF.

A word on this clone: Other DNA sequences in the sample encode the same CDR3. This rearrangement joins TRBV2 to TRBJ1-2; 12 nucleotides agree with TRBD1. This CDR3 spans 14 amino acids. Trimming cost V 9 bases and J 0 bases; bases outside gene matches: 2. Germline V lookup: CDR1 SNHLY, CDR2 FYNNEI. The CDR3 DNA is TGTGCCAGTAGGGACAGGGGGCCTAACTATGGCTACACCTTC. Its protein is CASRDRGPNYGYTF.

The rearrangement joins TRBV5-8 to TRBJ1-1; possibly TRBD1 for D (5 bases). Germline V gene lookup returns CDR1 SGHTS and CDR2 YDEGEE. The CDR3 is made up of 14 amino acids. Deletions cut 4 bases from V and 2 bases from J, with 12 bases between. The DNA for the CDR3 is TGTGCCAGCAGCCCTGGGACTTTTAACACTGAAGCTTTCTTT. This sequence encodes CASSPGTFNTEAFF. The whole variable domain, remainder taken from reference TRBV5-8 and TRBJ1-1, is EAGVTQSPTHLIKTRGQQATLRCSPISGHTSVYWYQQALGLGLQFLLWYDEGEERNRGNFPPRFSGRQFPNYSSELNVNALELEDSALYLCASSPGTFNTEAFFGQGTRLTVV.

The chain employs TRBV29-1 and TRBJ2-7; 9 bases match TRBD1. Germline V lookup: CDR1 SQVTM, CDR2 ANQGSEA. With V trimmed by 5 bases and J by 3 bases, 2 bases remained unmatched. CDR3 length equals 12 residues. Here the CDR3 reads CSVPGQGYEQYF. The DNA for the CDR3 is TGCAGCGTTCCGGGACAGGGCTACGAGCAGTACTTC.

The J gene is TRBJ2-3, the V gene TRBV18, with D unresolved. With 0 bases removed from V and 8 bases from J, the gap between germline ends came to 12 bases. This CDR3 contains 14 residues. In germline, CDR1 is KGHSH, CDR2 LQKENI. The CDR3 protein is CASSPPNPLGTQYF. CDR3 in DNA: TGTGCCAGCTCACCACCCAACCCCCTCGGTACGCAGTATTTT.

The V and J genes are TRBV12-2 and TRBJ1-2; the table assigns TRBD1, which was not confirmed against the DNA. TRBV12-2 is labeled a pseudogene. CDR3 length equals 19 residues. The DNA for the CDR3 is TGTGCAAGTCGCTTAGAGCCTACCGGGACAGGGGCCTGGGGCTATGGCTACACCTTC. The encoded protein is CASRLEPTGTGAWGYGYTF.

As DNA, the CDR3 is TGCGCCAGCAGCCAAAGAGGATTAGATCAGCCCCAGCATTTT. Translated: CASSQRGLDQPQHF. The chain joins TRBV4-1 to TRBJ1-5; D is unresolved. The CDR3 has 14 residues. The germline gives CDR1 MGHRA, CDR2 YSYEKL. The germline V and J ends were trimmed by 2 bases and 5 bases, with 10 bases remaining between them.

The chain is built from TRBV6-5 and TRBJ2-2, with a possible D match to TRBD2 (6 bases). The CDR3 contains 14 residues. Trimming removed 2 bases from V and 5 bases from J, with 9 bases in between. The germline V gene encodes CDR1 MNHEY and CDR2 SVGAGI. The CDR3 bases are TGTGCCAGCAGTTACGATCGGGAGACCGGGGAGCTGTTTTTT. Protein product: CASSYDRETGELFF.